One sample yielded the 10 T cell receptor beta chains listed below, sequenced in a study of identical twins. Using its own MiXCR run on the 5' RACE reads, TCRdb lists one record per CDR3 protein. Among approximately 220,000 distinct CDR3 sequences, approximately 8.3% were seen once, and the ten largest hold 1.5% to 2.5%. Separately, the same data were catalogued under a study of yellow fever vaccine responses in identical twins.

Sequencing was carried out using memory (CD45RO+) T cells sorted from blood. The receptors were sampled from a woman aged 18 to 35 in good health.

This clonotype has at least ten counts. The CDR3 DNA follows: TGCGCCAGCAGCTCGGGACTAGCGGGAGGGAAAGCCAATGAGCAGTTCTTC. Encoded protein: CASSSGLAGGKANEQFF. The chain couples TRBV5-1 to TRBJ2-1; 16 bases agree with TRBD2. Trimming took 3 bases from V and 6 from J; bases not matched to a gene: 6. Germline CDR1 reads SGHRS; CDR2 reads YFSETQ. This CDR3 comprises 17 residues.

This clonotype came up a few times. The chain couples TRBV18 to TRBJ2-1; 8 bases line up with TRBD1. The trim removed 4 bases at V and 0 bases at J, leaving 23 bases unmatched. The CDR3 extends over 22 amino acids. Germline CDR1 reads KGHSH; CDR2 reads LQKENI. The CDR3 coding sequence is TGTGCCAGCTCACTATACTTCGGACAGGGATCAGGATTTAGCGTCTCCTACAATGAGCAGTTCTTC. It codes for CASSLYFGQGSGFSVSYNEQFF.

This clonotype came up a few times. The rearrangement links TRBV3-1 to TRBJ2-1; D is undetermined. V was shortened by 0 bases and J by 6 bases, with 15 bases between the two germline ends. CDR1 and CDR2 from the germline V gene are LGHDT and YNNKEL (reference sequence). The length of the CDR3 is 16 residues. The chain's CDR3 is CASSQERAGYSNEQFF. CDR3 DNA sequence: TGTGCCAGCAGCCAAGAACGGGCAGGATACTCCAATGAGCAGTTCTTC.

This chain links TRBV10-1 with TRBJ2-5; D is ambiguous. The germline V gene has CDR1 WNHNN and CDR2 SYGVQD (reference sequence). V was cut by 0 bases and J by 5 bases, with 13 bases left in between. The CDR3 runs to 15 residues. The DNA of the CDR3 is TGCGCCAGCAGTGAGTCGGGATTAGTCCCGGAGACCCAGTACTTC. Its protein is CASSESGLVPETQYF.

Only a few counts were recorded for this clonotype. The gene calls are TRBV7-2 and TRBJ2-3; 10 bases agree with TRBD2. Germline V gene sequence: CDR1 SGHTA, CDR2 FQGNSA. The CDR3 consists of 14 residues. V lost 1 base to trimming and J lost 13 bases; unmatched junction nucleotides: 8. CDR3 protein: CASSLVPLAGEKYF. DNA of the CDR3: TGTGCCAGCAGCTTAGTACCCCTAGCGGGGGAAAAGTATTTT.

The V gene is TRBV3-1, the J gene TRBJ2-5, with 13 bases aligning to TRBD2. Unmatched junction bases numbered 7, after V lost 4 bases and J lost 5 bases. The CDR3 length is 16 residues. Germline-derived CDR1 and CDR2 are LGHDT and YNNKEL (reference sequence). The CDR3 is CASSLQLAGGRETQYF. The CDR3 DNA reads TGTGCCAGCAGCCTCCAACTAGCGGGAGGGAGGGAGACCCAGTACTTC.

V is TRBV14 and J is TRBJ2-5, with D maybe TRBD1 (5 bases). CDR1 is SGHDN and CDR2 is FVKESK in the germline V gene. The CDR3 consists of 14 residues. Trimming cost V 0 bases and J 6 bases, with 11 bases left between them. The CDR3 DNA reads as TGTGCCAGCAGCCAAGATAGGGGTGTGAAGACCCAGTACTTC. This sequence encodes CASSQDRGVKTQYF.

This clonotype occurred many times. The genes are TRBV5-6 and TRBJ1-4; D is uncertain. The CDR3 is 13 residues long. The V and J ends lost 4 bases and 7 bases respectively, with 11 bases between them. Looked up from germline, CDR1 is SGHDT and CDR2 is YYEEEE. CDR3 residues: CASSLTGSEKLFF. CDR3 nucleotide sequence: TGTGCCAGCAGCCTTACCGGGTCTGAAAAACTGTTTTTT.

This clonotype was counted many times. The gene calls are TRBV12-3 or TRBV12-4 and TRBJ1-3; 7 bases line up with TRBD1. V shed 8 bases, J shed 4 bases, and the junction held 2 bases outside the gene matches. CDR3 length equals 12 residues. The CDR3 sequence: CASEGAGNTIYF. DNA for the CDR3: TGTGCCAGCGAGGGGGCAGGAAACACCATATATTTT.

This clonotype was counted many times. The V call is TRBV5-1, the J call TRBJ2-5; tentatively, D is TRBD2 (5 bases). The CDR3 has 14 residues. V was cut by 2 bases and J by 4 bases, with 12 bases left in between. Germline values: CDR1 SGHRS, CDR2 YFSETQ. CDR3 DNA: TGCGCCAGCAGCTTACCTACGGGGAGAGAGACCCAGTACTTC. Translated, it gives CASSLPTGRETQYF. Combining the CDR3 with reference TRBV5-1 and TRBJ2-5 gives the whole variable domain KAGVTQTPRYLIKTRGQQVTLSCSPISGHRSVSWYQQTPGQGLQFLFEYFSETQRNKGNFPGRFSGRQFSNSRSEMNVSTLELGDSALYLCASSLPTGRETQYFGPGTRLLVL.